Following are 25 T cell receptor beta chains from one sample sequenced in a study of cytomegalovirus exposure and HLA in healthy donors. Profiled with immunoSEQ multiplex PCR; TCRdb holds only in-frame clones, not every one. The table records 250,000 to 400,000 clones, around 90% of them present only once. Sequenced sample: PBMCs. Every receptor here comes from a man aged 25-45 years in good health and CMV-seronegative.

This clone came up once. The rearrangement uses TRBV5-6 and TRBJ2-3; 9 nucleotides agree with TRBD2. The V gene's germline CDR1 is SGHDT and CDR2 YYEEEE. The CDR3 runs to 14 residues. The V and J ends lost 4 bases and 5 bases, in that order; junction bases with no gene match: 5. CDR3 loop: CASSRKRGEDTQYF. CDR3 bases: TGTGCCAGCAGCCGTAAGCGGGGGGAAGATACGCAGTATTTT.

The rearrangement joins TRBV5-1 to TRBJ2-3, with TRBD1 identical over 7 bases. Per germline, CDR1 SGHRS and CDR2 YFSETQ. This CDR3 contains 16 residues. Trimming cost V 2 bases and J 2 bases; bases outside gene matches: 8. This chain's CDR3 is CASSLMGQRLTDTQYF. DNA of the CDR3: TGCGCCAGCAGCTTAATGGGACAGAGGCTCACAGATACGCAGTATTTT. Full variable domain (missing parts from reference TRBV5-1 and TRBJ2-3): KAGVTQTPRYLIKTRGQQVTLSCSPISGHRSVSWYQQTPGQGLQFLFEYFSETQRNKGNFPGRFSGRQFSNSRSEMNVSTLELGDSALYLCASSLMGQRLTDTQYFGPGTRLTVL.

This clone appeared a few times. CDR3 loop: CSVSFGGNSPLHF. The CDR3 DNA reads TGCAGCGTTTCCTTTGGGGGGAATTCACCCCTCCACTTT. The chain recombines TRBV29-1 with TRBJ1-6, with D maybe TRBD1 (5 bases). CDR3 size: 13 residues. Trimming took off 5 bases at V and 7 bases at J, with 12 bases between the two ends. Per the germline V gene, CDR1 is SQVTM and CDR2 is ANQGSEA.

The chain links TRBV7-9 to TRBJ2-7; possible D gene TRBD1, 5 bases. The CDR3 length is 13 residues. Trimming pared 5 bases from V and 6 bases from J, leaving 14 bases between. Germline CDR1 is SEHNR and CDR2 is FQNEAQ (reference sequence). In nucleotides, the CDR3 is TGTGCCAGCAGCCTGGGGCCAGGGCGCGAGCAGTACTTC. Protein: CASSLGPGREQYF. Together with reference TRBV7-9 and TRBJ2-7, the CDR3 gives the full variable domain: DTGVSQNPRHKITKRGQNVTFRCDPISEHNRLYWYRQTLGQGPEFLTYFQNEAQLEKSRLLSDRFSAERPKGSFSTLEIQRTEQGDSAMYLCASSLGPGREQYFGPGTRLTVT.

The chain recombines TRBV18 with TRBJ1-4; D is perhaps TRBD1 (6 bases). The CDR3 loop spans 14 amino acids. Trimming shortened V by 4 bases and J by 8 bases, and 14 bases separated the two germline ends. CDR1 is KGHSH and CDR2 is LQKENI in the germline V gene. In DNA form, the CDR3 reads TGTGCCAGCTCACAATCAGGGGCGGGCGAAAAACTGTTTTTT. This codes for CASSQSGAGEKLFF.

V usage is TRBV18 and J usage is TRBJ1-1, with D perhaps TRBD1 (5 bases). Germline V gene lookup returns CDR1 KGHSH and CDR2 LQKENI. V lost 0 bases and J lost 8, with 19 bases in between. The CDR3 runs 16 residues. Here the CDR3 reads CASSPPSSGIRGEAFF. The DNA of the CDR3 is TGTGCCAGCTCACCACCGAGTTCAGGGATAAGGGGCGAAGCTTTCTTT.

CDR3 sequence reads: CASSLDTSGRTDTQYF. In nucleotides, the CDR3 is TGCGCCAGCAGCTTAGACACTAGCGGACGAACAGATACGCAGTATTTT. This chain joins TRBV5-1 and TRBJ2-3; 8 positions match TRBD2. CDR3 length: 16 residues. V lost 2 bases to trimming and J lost 3 bases; unmatched junction nucleotides: 8. Germline V gives CDR1 SGHRS, CDR2 YFSETQ.

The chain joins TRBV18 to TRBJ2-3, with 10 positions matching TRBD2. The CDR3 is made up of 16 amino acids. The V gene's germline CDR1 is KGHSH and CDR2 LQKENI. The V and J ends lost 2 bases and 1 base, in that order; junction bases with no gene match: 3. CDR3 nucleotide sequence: TGTGCCAGCTCACCAGTAGCGGGGGGAGGCACAGATACGCAGTATTTT. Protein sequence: CASSPVAGGGTDTQYF.

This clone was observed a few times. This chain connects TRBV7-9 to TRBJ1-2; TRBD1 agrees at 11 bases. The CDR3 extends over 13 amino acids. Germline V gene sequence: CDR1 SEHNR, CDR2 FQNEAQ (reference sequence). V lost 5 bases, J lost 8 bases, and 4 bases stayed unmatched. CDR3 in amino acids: CASSRGTGGGYTF. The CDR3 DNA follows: TGTGCCAGCAGCCGCGGGACAGGGGGAGGCTACACCTTC.

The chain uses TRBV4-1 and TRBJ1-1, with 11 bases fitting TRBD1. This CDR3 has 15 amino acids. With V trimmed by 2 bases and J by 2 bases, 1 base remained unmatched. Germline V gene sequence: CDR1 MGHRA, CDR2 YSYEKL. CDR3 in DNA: TGCGCCAGCAGCCAATGGACAGGGGGCAACACTGAAGCTTTCTTT. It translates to CASSQWTGGNTEAFF.

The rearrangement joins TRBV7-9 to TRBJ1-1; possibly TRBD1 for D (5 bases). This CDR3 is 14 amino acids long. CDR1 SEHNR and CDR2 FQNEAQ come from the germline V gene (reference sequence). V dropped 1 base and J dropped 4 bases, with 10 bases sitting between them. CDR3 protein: CASSLVGGGTEAFF. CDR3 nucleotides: TGTGCCAGCAGCTTAGTGGGGGGTGGCACTGAAGCTTTCTTT.

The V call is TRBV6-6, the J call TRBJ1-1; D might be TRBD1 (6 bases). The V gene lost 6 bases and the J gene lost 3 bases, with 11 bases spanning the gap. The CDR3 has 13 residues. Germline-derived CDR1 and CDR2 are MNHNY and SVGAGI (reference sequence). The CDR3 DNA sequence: TGTGCCAGCAGCCCAACAGGGTACACTGAAGCTTTCTTT. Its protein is CASSPTGYTEAFF.

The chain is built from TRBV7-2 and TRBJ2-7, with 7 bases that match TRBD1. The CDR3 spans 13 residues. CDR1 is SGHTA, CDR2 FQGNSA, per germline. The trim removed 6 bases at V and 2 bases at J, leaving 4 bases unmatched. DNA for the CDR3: TGTGCCAGCAGAGACAGGGCCGCCTACGAGCAGTACTTC. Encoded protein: CASRDRAAYEQYF.

CDR3 amino acids: CAVRRRRAGELFF. CDR3 DNA sequence: TGTGCCGTAAGGCGGAGGCGGGCCGGGGAGCTGTTTTTT. The chain couples TRBV19 to TRBJ2-2; tentatively, D is TRBD2 (5 bases). V was cut by 11 bases and J by 6 bases, with 16 bases left in between. The CDR3 contains 13 residues. Germline CDR1 and CDR2: LNHDA and SQIVND (reference sequence).

This CDR3 reads CASSQVNRGGYTF. Written as DNA, the CDR3 is TGTGCCAGCAGCCAAGTCAACAGGGGTGGCTACACCTTC. The gene calls are TRBV14 and TRBJ1-2; 7 bases are shared with TRBD1. Germline V gene data show CDR1 as SGHDN and CDR2 as FVKESK. This CDR3 is 13 amino acids long. The V and J ends lost 1 base and 7 bases, in that order; junction bases with no gene match: 3. The full variable domain, rest sourced from reference TRBV14 and TRBJ1-2, is EAGVTQFPSHSVIEKGQTVTLRCDPISGHDNLYWYRRVMGKEIKFLLHFVKESKQDESGMPNNRFLAERTGGTYSTLKVQPAELEDSGVYFCASSQVNRGGYTFGSGTRLTVV.

The CDR3 coding sequence is TGTGCCAGCAGTGAAGCATTCAGGAACTATGGCTACACCTTC. Residues: CASSEAFRNYGYTF. The chain employs TRBV6-1 and TRBJ1-2, with D unresolved. From germline, CDR1 is MNHNS and CDR2 SASEGT. The CDR3 has 14 amino acids. V was clipped by 0 bases and J by 2 bases, with 7 bases between them.

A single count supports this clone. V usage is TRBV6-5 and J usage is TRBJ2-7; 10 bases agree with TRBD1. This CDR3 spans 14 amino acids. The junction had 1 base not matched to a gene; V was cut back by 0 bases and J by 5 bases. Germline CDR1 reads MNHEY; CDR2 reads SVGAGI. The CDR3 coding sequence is TGTGCCAGCAGTTACTCCGGGACAGGGGACGAGCAGTACTTC. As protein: CASSYSGTGDEQYF.

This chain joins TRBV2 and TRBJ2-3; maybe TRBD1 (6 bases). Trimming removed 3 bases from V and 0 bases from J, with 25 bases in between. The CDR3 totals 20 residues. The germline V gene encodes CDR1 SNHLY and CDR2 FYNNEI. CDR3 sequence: CASSEVLVDADRDSTDTQYF. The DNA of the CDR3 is TGTGCCAGCAGTGAGGTATTGGTAGACGCGGACAGAGATAGCACAGATACGCAGTATTTT.

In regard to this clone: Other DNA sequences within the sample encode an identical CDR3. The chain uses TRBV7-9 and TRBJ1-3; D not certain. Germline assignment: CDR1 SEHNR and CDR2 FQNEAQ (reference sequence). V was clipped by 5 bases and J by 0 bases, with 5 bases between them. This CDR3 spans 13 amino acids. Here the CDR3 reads CASSPSSGNTIYF. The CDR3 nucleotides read TGTGCCAGCAGCCCTAGCTCTGGAAACACCATATATTTT.

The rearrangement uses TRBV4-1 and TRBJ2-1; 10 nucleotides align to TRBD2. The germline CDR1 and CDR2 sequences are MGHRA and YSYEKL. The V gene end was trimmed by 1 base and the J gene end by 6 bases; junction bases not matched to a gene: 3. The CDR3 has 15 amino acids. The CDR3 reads CASSQAERGGNEQFF. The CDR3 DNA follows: TGCGCCAGCAGCCAAGCTGAGCGGGGGGGCAATGAGCAGTTCTTC.

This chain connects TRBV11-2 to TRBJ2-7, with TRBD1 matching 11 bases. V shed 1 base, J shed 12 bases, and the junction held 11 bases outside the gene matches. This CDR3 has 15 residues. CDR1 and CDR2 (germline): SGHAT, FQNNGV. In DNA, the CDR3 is TGTGCCAGCAGCTTAGTAGAAGGACAGGGGGCGGTGAGGTACTTC. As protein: CASSLVEGQGAVRYF.

The CDR3 bases are TGTGCCAGCAGTGAAATGAGGGCCCCCTCGGGGGCCAACGTCCTGACTTTC. This gives the protein CASSEMRAPSGANVLTF. The chain employs TRBV2 and TRBJ2-6; perhaps TRBD2 as D (5 bases). V was trimmed by 2 bases and J by 4 bases, leaving 15 bases between them. CDR1 and CDR2 from the germline V gene are SNHLY and FYNNEI. The CDR3 covers 17 residues.

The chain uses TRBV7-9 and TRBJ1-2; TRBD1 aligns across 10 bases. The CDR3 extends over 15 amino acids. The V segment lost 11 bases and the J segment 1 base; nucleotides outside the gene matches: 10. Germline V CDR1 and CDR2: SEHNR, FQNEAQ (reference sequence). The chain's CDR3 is CAGAGTGALNYGYTF. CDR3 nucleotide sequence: TGTGCCGGGGCCGGGACAGGGGCCCTTAACTATGGCTACACCTTC.

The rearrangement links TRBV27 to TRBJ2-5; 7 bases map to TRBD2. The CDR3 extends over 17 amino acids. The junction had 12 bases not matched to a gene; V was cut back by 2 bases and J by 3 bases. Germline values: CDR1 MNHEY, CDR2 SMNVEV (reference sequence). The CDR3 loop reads CASSLEFSSRGKETQYF. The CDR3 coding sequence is TGTGCCAGCAGTTTAGAATTTAGTTCGCGGGGGAAAGAGACCCAGTACTTC.

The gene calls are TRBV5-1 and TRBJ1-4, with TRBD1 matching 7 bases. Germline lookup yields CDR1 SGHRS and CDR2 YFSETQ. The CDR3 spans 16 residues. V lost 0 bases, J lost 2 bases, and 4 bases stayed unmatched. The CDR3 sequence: CASSLDAGQTNEKLFF. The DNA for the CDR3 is TGCGCCAGCAGCTTGGATGCGGGACAGACTAATGAAAAACTGTTTTTT.